The 30 T cell receptor beta chains in this list originate from one sample, sequenced in a study of human T cells and chemical hapten exposure. TCRdb independently ran MiXCR on the RACE reads; one entry per CDR3 protein. The sample records fewer than 200,000 distinct CDR3 sequences, 30% being singletons. As for time point: pre-sensitization, week 0. Treatment denoted: therapeutic diphenylcyclopropenone sensitization with weekly scalp DPC. This sample comprised whole blood, obtained in connection with sensitization to the hapten diphenylcyclopropenone (DPC). The receptor source for this set is a woman aged 25-40 years with alopecia areata. Some clones in this sample may be carry-over from other donors' samples.

This clonotype came up a few times. This chain uses TRBV29-1 with TRBJ2-5; a possible D gene is TRBD2 (5 bases). Deletions cut 4 bases from V and 0 bases from J, with 12 bases between. Germline CDR1 is SQVTM and CDR2 is ANQGSEA. The CDR3 runs 14 residues. The CDR3 coding sequence is TGCAGCGTTGGCCTGCGGGCGGACCAAGAGACCCAGTACTTC. Its protein is CSVGLRADQETQYF.

J is TRBJ1-5 and V is TRBV7-9, with D possibly being TRBD1 (5 bases). V was shortened by 8 bases and J by 5 bases, with 7 bases between the two germline ends. Germline V gene lookup returns CDR1 SEHNR and CDR2 FQNEAQ (reference sequence). The CDR3 length is 11 residues. The CDR3 sequence: CASGADQPQHF. The CDR3, as DNA: TGTGCCAGCGGGGCCGATCAGCCCCAGCATTTT.

This clonotype was seen ten or more times. The J gene is TRBJ2-3, the V gene TRBV11-2; no clear D. V lost 3 bases and J lost 0, with 4 bases in between. Germline values: CDR1 SGHAT, CDR2 FQNNGV. CDR3 length equals 13 residues. The CDR3 reads CASSFISTDTQYF. CDR3 bases: TGTGCCAGCAGCTTCATCAGCACAGATACGCAGTATTTT.

The table lists this clonotype with a few counts. The V and J genes are TRBV7-9 and TRBJ1-2; the D is unclear. Trimming left V 5 bases short and J 0 bases short, with 10 bases between. The CDR3 length is 14 residues. CDR1 and CDR2 from the germline V gene are SEHNR and FQNEAQ (reference sequence). Here the CDR3 DNA reads TGTGCCAGCAGCCTCCGGTCCACTAACTATGGCTACACCTTC. As protein: CASSLRSTNYGYTF.

The chain uses TRBV7-6 and TRBJ2-1, with TRBD2 identical over 10 bases. From germline, CDR1 is SGHVS and CDR2 FNYEAQ. With V trimmed by 0 bases and J by 2 bases, 10 bases remained unmatched. The CDR3 is made up of 19 amino acids. The CDR3 DNA reads TGTGCCAGCAGCTTAGCTAGCGGGGGGCCCCACTACCCCTACAATGAGCAGTTCTTC. This sequence encodes CASSLASGGPHYPYNEQFF.

This clonotype was observed at least ten times. The rearrangement uses TRBV28 and TRBJ2-2; no definite D call. This CDR3 has 14 amino acids. The germline CDR1 and CDR2 sequences are MDHEN and SYDVKM. Trimming shortened V by 7 bases and J by 6 bases, and 15 bases separated the two germline ends. The chain's CDR3 is CASNSNSRPGELFF. In DNA, the CDR3 is TGTGCCAGCAATAGTAACAGCAGGCCCGGGGAGCTGTTTTTT.

CDR3 in DNA: TGTGCCAGCAGCGTATCCGGGACAGGGGGCCTAGGAAACACCATATATTTT. Residues: CASSVSGTGGLGNTIYF. The V call is TRBV9, the J call TRBJ1-3; 12 bases align to TRBD1. Germline V gene sequence: CDR1 SGDLS, CDR2 YYNGEE. The CDR3 is 17 amino acids. V trimming: 1 base; J trimming: 4 bases; junction bases outside the gene matches: 6. The full variable domain, rest sourced from reference TRBV9 and TRBJ1-3, is DSGVTQTPKHLITATGQRVTLRCSPRSGDLSVYWYQQSLDQGLQFLIQYYNGEERAKGNILERFSAQQFPDLHSELNLSSLELGDSALYFCASSVSGTGGLGNTIYFGEGSWLTVV.

The chain joins TRBV28 to TRBJ1-1; D gene uncertain. CDR1 MDHEN and CDR2 SYDVKM come from the germline V gene. The CDR3 consists of 16 residues. Between the trimmed V and J ends, which lost 1 base and 2 bases, there was a span of 14 bases. The CDR3 sequence: CASSLSGRPENTEAFF. The CDR3 nucleotides read TGTGCCAGCAGTTTATCGGGCAGACCAGAAAACACTGAAGCTTTCTTT.

The chain employs TRBV4-2 and TRBJ2-1; possible D gene TRBD2, 6 bases. Germline loops: CDR1 LGHNA, CDR2 YNFKEQ. The CDR3 spans 17 residues. V shed 1 base and J shed 8 bases, with 21 bases lying between them. The CDR3 protein is CASSQVSGVGWKDEQFF. In DNA, the CDR3 is TGTGCCAGCAGCCAAGTCTCGGGGGTCGGTTGGAAGGATGAGCAGTTCTTC.

This clonotype occurred a few times. The chain carries TRBV2 and TRBJ2-5; 10 nucleotides line up with TRBD1. The CDR3 loop spans 15 amino acids. The germline CDR1 and CDR2 sequences are SNHLY and FYNNEI. Germline trimming cut 4 bases from V and 5 bases from J; bases unmatched to any gene: 7. DNA of the CDR3: TGTGCCAGCAGTGCCGGACAGGGGGATCGGGAGACCCAGTACTTC. It yields the protein CASSAGQGDRETQYF.

In the case of this clonotype: Because the CDR3's place on the DNA is in doubt, the DNA is left out and the CDR3 is given as listed by TCRdb. This CDR3 is CASSVAGGSVFF. The genes are TRBV9 and TRBJ1-1; TRBD1 is the table's D call and was not checked against the DNA. The germline V gene has CDR1 SGDLS and CDR2 YYNGEE. The CDR3 region is 12 residues in length, termini included.

The chain has TRBV28 and TRBJ2-7; 10 nucleotides align to TRBD1. V lost 5 bases to trimming and J lost 2 bases; unmatched junction nucleotides: 6. Germline assignment: CDR1 MDHEN and CDR2 SYDVKM. This CDR3 is 15 amino acids long. The CDR3 nucleotides read TGTGCCAGCAGTCCGGACAGGGGGAATCCCTACGAGCAGTACTTC. Its protein is CASSPDRGNPYEQYF.

The rearrangement links TRBV20-1 to TRBJ2-1, with D unresolved. The V gene's germline CDR1 is DFQATT and CDR2 SNEGSKA (reference sequence). The CDR3 is 10 amino acids. Trimming removed 1 base from V and 13 bases from J, with 8 bases in between. The CDR3: CSARGPSQFF. CDR3 in DNA: TGCAGTGCTAGAGGCCCCTCCCAGTTCTTC.

The J gene is TRBJ2-1, the V gene TRBV10-3, with 10 bases matching TRBD2. In germline, CDR1 is ENHRY, CDR2 SYGVKD. The CDR3 runs to 16 residues. V shed 4 bases, J shed 0 bases, and the junction held 3 bases outside the gene matches. The CDR3 loop reads CAISAAGGSSYNEQFF. The CDR3 DNA reads TGTGCCATCAGTGCAGCGGGAGGGAGCTCCTACAATGAGCAGTTCTTC.

A few counts support this clonotype. The CDR3 region is CAISGLNTDTQYF. CDR3 nucleotide sequence: TGTGCCATCAGTGGACTAAACACAGATACGCAGTATTTT. The rearrangement links TRBV10-3 to TRBJ2-3; D may be TRBD2 (5 bases). Germline assignment: CDR1 ENHRY and CDR2 SYGVKD. Between the trimmed V and J ends, which lost 4 bases and 2 bases, there was a span of 7 bases. The CDR3 length is 13 residues.

This clonotype has at least ten counts. The chain combines TRBV29-1 with TRBJ2-1; D is uncertain. CDR1 is SQVTM, CDR2 ANQGSEA, per germline. The CDR3 consists of 12 residues. V lost 1 base and J 7 bases, leaving 8 bases between the germline ends. The CDR3 nucleotides are TGCAGCGTTGAAGTCTCCGGGAATGAGCAGTTCTTC. Its translation is CSVEVSGNEQFF.

DNA of the CDR3: TGTGCCAGCAGCCTAGGGGCAGGGGCTAGCACCGGGGAGCTGTTTTTT. This encodes CASSLGAGASTGELFF. The V gene is TRBV7-3, the J gene TRBJ2-2, with D perhaps matching TRBD1 (6 bases). CDR3 length equals 16 residues. Germline V gene sequence: CDR1 SGHTA, CDR2 FQGTGA. Trimming took off 5 bases at V and 4 bases at J, with 17 bases between the two ends. Variable domain in full (rest from reference TRBV7-3 and TRBJ2-2): GAGVSQTPSNKVTEKGKYVELRCDPISGHTALYWYRQSLGQGPEFLIYFQGTGAADDSGLPNDRFFAVRPEGSVSTLKIQRTERGDSAVYLCASSLGAGASTGELFFGEGSRLTVL.

V gene TRBV9 combines with J gene TRBJ2-1, with 8 bases identical to TRBD1. J gave up 4 bases and V 0 bases, and 9 bases lay outside the gene matches. Germline CDR1 is SGDLS and CDR2 is YYNGEE. The CDR3 runs 17 residues. CDR3 bases: TGTGCCAGCAGCGTAGAAACAGGGGGTACGAGATACAATGAGCAGTTCTTC. Protein: CASSVETGGTRYNEQFF. Drawing the rest from reference TRBV9 and TRBJ2-1, the complete variable domain is DSGVTQTPKHLITATGQRVTLRCSPRSGDLSVYWYQQSLDQGLQFLIQYYNGEERAKGNILERFSAQQFPDLHSELNLSSLELGDSALYFCASSVETGGTRYNEQFFGPGTRLTVL.

V is TRBV6-2 or TRBV6-3 and J is TRBJ2-1, with 10 bases matching TRBD1. V shed 2 bases and J 8 bases; nucleotides not matched to a gene: 6. CDR3 size: 15 residues. Germline CDR1 MNHEY, CDR2 SVGEGT. CDR3 nucleotides: TGTGCCAGCAGTTACCCGGGACAGGGGTACCATGAGCAGTTCTTC. It is translated as CASSYPGQGYHEQFF.

V usage is TRBV20-1 and J usage is TRBJ2-7; 11 bases align to TRBD1. V gave up 3 bases and J gave up 4 bases; unmatched junction bases: 8. The germline gives CDR1 DFQATT, CDR2 SNEGSKA (reference sequence). This CDR3 has 15 residues. The CDR3 is CSASPGGQGEYEQYF. The DNA of the CDR3 is TGCAGTGCTAGCCCTGGGGGACAGGGGGAATACGAGCAGTACTTC.

The sample holds a few counts of this clonotype. The chain links TRBV6-2 or TRBV6-3 to TRBJ1-1; D is perhaps TRBD1 (5 bases). The CDR3 consists of 12 residues. Germline V gene lookup returns CDR1 MNHEY and CDR2 SVGEGT. Trimming took off 6 bases at V and 5 bases at J, with 10 bases between the two ends. CDR3 region: CASRRGGTEAFF. The CDR3 bases are TGTGCCAGCAGGCGGGGGGGGACTGAAGCTTTCTTT.

This clonotype has ten or more counts. This chain uses TRBV7-6 with TRBJ1-1; perhaps TRBD1 as D (5 bases). The CDR3 has 13 amino acids. Deletions cut 5 bases from V and 1 base from J, with 8 bases between. Germline V CDR1 and CDR2: SGHVS, FNYEAQ. The CDR3 reads CASSDRPNTEAFF. In DNA, the CDR3 is TGTGCCAGCAGCGACAGACCGAACACTGAAGCTTTCTTT.

In its sample, this clonotype was seen a few times. This sequence joins TRBV10-3 and TRBJ1-2, with D maybe TRBD1 (5 bases). V was trimmed by 4 bases and J by 0 bases, leaving 9 bases between them. This CDR3 has 14 residues. The germline gives CDR1 ENHRY, CDR2 SYGVKD. As DNA, the CDR3 is TGTGCCATCAGTGCGACAGACCCTAACTATGGCTACACCTTC. It yields the protein CAISATDPNYGYTF.

The rearrangement links TRBV27 to TRBJ1-2, with D possibly being TRBD1 (6 bases). The CDR3 has 15 amino acids. CDR1 is MNHEY and CDR2 is SMNVEV in the germline V gene (reference sequence). V was clipped by 1 base and J by 1 base, with 10 bases between them. The CDR3 DNA is TGTGCCAGCAGTTTATGGGCAGGGGTTAACTATGGCTACACCTTC. This sequence encodes CASSLWAGVNYGYTF.

The chain joins TRBV4-3 to TRBJ2-1; 7 positions agree with TRBD2. With 1 base clipped from V and 10 bases from J, the junction kept 7 bases outside the gene matches. The V gene's germline CDR1 is LGHNA and CDR2 YSLEER. This CDR3 has 14 amino acids. The CDR3 reads CASSQGRSAGEQFF. The CDR3 coding sequence is TGCGCCAGCAGCCAAGGAAGGTCAGCGGGGGAGCAGTTCTTC.

CDR3 bases: TGTGCCAGCAGTAGGACAGGTCAGACAGATACGCAGTATTTT. Protein sequence: CASSRTGQTDTQYF. The chain employs TRBV2 and TRBJ2-3; TRBD1 matches 7 bases. Germline-derived CDR1 and CDR2 are SNHLY and FYNNEI. The CDR3 is made up of 14 amino acids. Germline trimming cut 5 bases from V and 3 bases from J; bases unmatched to any gene: 5.

The V gene is TRBV11-1, the J gene TRBJ2-7; no firm D call. This CDR3 has 13 amino acids. Germline V gene data show CDR1 as SGHAT and CDR2 as FQDESV (reference sequence). Between the trimmed V and J ends, which lost 7 bases and 2 bases, there was a span of 12 bases. In DNA form, the CDR3 reads TGTGCCAGCAACCAGCCGCCCGCCTACGAGCAGTACTTC. It is translated as CASNQPPAYEQYF.

The sample holds one count of this clonotype. V gene TRBV7-2 combines with J gene TRBJ2-7; D gene unclear. The germline V gene encodes CDR1 SGHTA and CDR2 FQGNSA. The V and J ends lost 2 bases and 2 bases respectively, with 10 bases between them. This CDR3 is built from 14 residues. CDR3 protein: CASSLMAETYEQYF. The CDR3 nucleotides read TGTGCCAGCAGCTTAATGGCCGAGACCTACGAGCAGTACTTC.

This clonotype was found a few times. This chain joins TRBV10-3 and TRBJ1-1, with no clear D. This CDR3 spans 13 amino acids. The germline V gene has CDR1 ENHRY and CDR2 SYGVKD. V was cut by 5 bases and J by 0 bases, with 7 bases left in between. The CDR3 DNA reads as TGTGCCATCAGTCTTGACGTGAACACTGAAGCTTTCTTT. Translated, it gives CAISLDVNTEAFF.

The chain couples TRBV7-2 to TRBJ2-7; 9 positions agree with TRBD2. In germline, CDR1 is SGHTA, CDR2 FQGNSA. This CDR3 contains 14 residues. Trimming cost V 8 bases and J 2 bases; bases outside gene matches: 7. The CDR3 here is CASGRLAGTYEQYF. The CDR3 nucleotides are TGTGCCAGCGGTAGGCTAGCGGGAACCTACGAGCAGTACTTC.